Only a few counts were recorded for the clone carrying this T cell receptor (beta chain). Antigen specificity is unknown. The read gets to within 3 residues of the CDR3 end, and the germline J gene fills in the rest. The CDR3 totals 15 residues. Germline V gives CDR1 SGHAT, CDR2 FQNNGV. V was clipped by 7 bases and J by 0 bases; unmatched bases: 9. This entry belongs to a study of T cell clonality in common variable immunodeficiency. Regarding the study as a whole: Compared with healthy controls, CVID subjects showed increased TCRbeta clonality, mostly in about a third. Fewer TCRbeta clones were shared among CVID subjects than controls.

Repertoires were generated with immunoSEQ multiplex PCR, while TCRdb's copy carries only in-frame clones and drops some. The table lists some 53,000 clones, with no singletons. Sequenced input: peripheral blood mononuclear cells. The sequence derives from a person between 18 and 75 years old in good health. The rearrangement uses TRBV11-2 and TRBJ2-7, with 7 bases that match TRBD1. This chain's CDR3 is CASTVGQSSSYEQYF. The covered CDR3 bases are TGTGCCAGCACCGTGGGACAGAGTTCCTCCTACGAG.